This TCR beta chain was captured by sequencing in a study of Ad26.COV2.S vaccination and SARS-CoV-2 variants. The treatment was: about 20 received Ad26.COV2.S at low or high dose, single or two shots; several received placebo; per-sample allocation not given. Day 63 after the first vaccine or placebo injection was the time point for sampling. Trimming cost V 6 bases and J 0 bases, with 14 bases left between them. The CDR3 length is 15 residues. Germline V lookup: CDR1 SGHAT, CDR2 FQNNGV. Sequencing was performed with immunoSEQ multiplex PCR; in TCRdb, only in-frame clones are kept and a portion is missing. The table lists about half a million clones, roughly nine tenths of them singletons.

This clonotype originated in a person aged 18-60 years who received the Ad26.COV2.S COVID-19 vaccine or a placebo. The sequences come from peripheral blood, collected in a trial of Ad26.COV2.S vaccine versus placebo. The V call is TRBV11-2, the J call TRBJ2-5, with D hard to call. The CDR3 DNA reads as TGTGCCAGCAGTATCGGAGACGGCAACCAAGAGACCCAGTACTTC. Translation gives CASSIGDGNQETQYF.